This paragraph reports one T cell receptor beta chain. Its antigen is still unknown. The V gene end was trimmed by 4 bases and the J gene end by 7 bases; junction bases not matched to a gene: 10. The CDR3 has 15 amino acids. Germline lookup yields CDR1 SNHLY and CDR2 FYNNEI. The sample belongs to a study of shared clonotypes between healthy human individuals. Whole-study findings and limits: Lower generation probabilities were found for non-shared clonotypes than for those shared by all four donors.

The protocol was immunoSEQ multiplex PCR, while the TCRdb copy is restricted to in-frame clones and leaves out a portion. The top ten clones hold around 10% of a sample with a few hundred thousand clones, about 69% of them seen once. Sequenced: memory CD4+ T cells sorted from blood. Subset described: CD45RA-negative fraction. The clonotype originates from a man under 40 in good health. The V call is TRBV2, the J call TRBJ2-7; 10 positions agree with TRBD2. CDR3 region: CASSVSGRPTEEQYF. CDR3 DNA sequence: TGTGCCAGCAGTGTTAGCGGGAGGCCAACCGAAGAGCAGTACTTC.